The clone carrying this T cell receptor (beta chain) was picked up one time. Method: immunoSEQ multiplex PCR; TCRdb's copy keeps in-frame clones and lacks some. The sample shows hundreds of thousands of clones, around 87% of them seen only once. The sample originates from a study of shared T cell receptors in the human thymus. This CDR3 spans 12 amino acids. The V end was cut by 3 bases, the J end by 7 bases, with 8 bases between. Germline CDR1 is SGHDT and CDR2 is YYEEEE. This sample also appeared in a second study, on human thymus T cells. That paper states: Resections from corrective heart surgery supplied the thymus tissue. Related studies found that unrelated individuals share highly overlapping thymic repertoires.

Input material: thymocytes. The receptor was derived from a boy under two years old with a congenital heart defect. The J gene is TRBJ1-5, the V gene TRBV5-6; no definite D call. The CDR3 region has the DNA TGTGCCAGCAGCTCACAATTCCAGCCCCAGCATTTT. Its translation is CASSSQFQPQHF.